This TCR beta chain came from a study of T cells in Graves' hyperthyroidism and ophthalmopathy. General study results and limits: In the blood, most expanded thyroid clonotypes above 0.001 appeared as well.

The CDR3 regions of TCR beta were amplified from RNA transcripts. RT-PCR in the first round (using the HTBI primer set) targeted the TCR CDR3. TCRdb reanalysed the multiplex PCR reads using MiXCR and keeps one entry per CDR3 protein. This sample has around 280,000 distinct CDR3 sequences, with about 14% found just once. There are many counts of this clonotype. As yet, its antigen is unknown. The CDR3 is 17 residues long. V trimming: 4 bases; J trimming: 1 base; junction bases outside the gene matches: 7. Germline CDR1 is LNHDA and CDR2 is SQIVND (reference sequence). Recently diagnosed hyperthyroidism of less than 2 months' duration affected patients aged 18 to 65.

The clonotype was recovered from a woman aged 25 to 39 with Graves' hyperthyroidism that later progressed to Graves' ophthalmopathy. What was sequenced was blood. The J gene is TRBJ1-5, the V gene TRBV19; 10 bases are shared with TRBD1. CDR3 nucleotide sequence: TGTGCCAGTAGTAGCCGGGACAGGGGTAACAGCAATCAGCCCCAGCATTTT. It is translated as CASSSRDRGNSNQPQHF.